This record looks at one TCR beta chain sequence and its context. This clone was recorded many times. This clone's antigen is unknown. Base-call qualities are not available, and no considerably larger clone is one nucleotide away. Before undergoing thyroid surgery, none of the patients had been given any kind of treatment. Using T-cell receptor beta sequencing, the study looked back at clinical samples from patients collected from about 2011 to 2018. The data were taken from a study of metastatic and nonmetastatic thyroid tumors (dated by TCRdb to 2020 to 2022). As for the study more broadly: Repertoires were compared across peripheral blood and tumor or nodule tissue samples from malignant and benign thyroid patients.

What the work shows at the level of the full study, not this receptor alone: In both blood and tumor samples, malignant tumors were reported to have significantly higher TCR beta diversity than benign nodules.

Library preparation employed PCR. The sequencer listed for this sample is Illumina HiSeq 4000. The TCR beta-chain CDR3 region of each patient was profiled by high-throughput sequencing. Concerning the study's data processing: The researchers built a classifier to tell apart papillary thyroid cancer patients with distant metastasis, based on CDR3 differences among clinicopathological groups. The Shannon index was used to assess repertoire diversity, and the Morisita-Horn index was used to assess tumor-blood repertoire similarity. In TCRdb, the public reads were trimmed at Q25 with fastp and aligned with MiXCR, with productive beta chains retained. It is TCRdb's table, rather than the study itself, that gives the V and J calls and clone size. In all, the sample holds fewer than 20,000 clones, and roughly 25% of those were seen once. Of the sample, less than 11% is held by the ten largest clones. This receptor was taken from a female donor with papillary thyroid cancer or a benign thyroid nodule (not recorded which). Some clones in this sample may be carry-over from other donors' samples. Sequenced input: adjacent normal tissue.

For the CDR3, the sequence is CASRTGLLSYEQYF. The DNA reads TGTGCCAGCAGGACTGGCCTCCTCTCCTACGAGCAGTACTTC. The chain is encoded by TRBV6-1 joined to TRBJ2-7; the D gene cannot be named for sure. The CDR3, from cysteine to phenylalanine, totals 14 residues. The retained sequence is limited to the CDR3, 42 bases, with the frame set at the first base. The V end loses 6 bases and the J end loses 0 bases, and a stretch of 12 bases separates them. CDR1 MNHNS and CDR2 SASEGT are derived from the germline V gene.